The present entry profiles one TCR beta chain with its context. The record originates from a study of blood T cell repertoires in COVID-19. Study in general: The origin of the acute and convalescent COVID-19 samples was the United States, Italy and Spain. From T cells, B-cell-depleted T cells, or PBMCs came the material, which was cDNA or gDNA.

Assay used: immunoSEQ multiplex PCR; TCRdb lists only in-frame clones, some missing. The repertoire holds about 15,000 clones, with around 73% as singletons. Sequenced sample: peripheral blood. The sequence derives from a human donor in a cohort sampled during active COVID-19.

The CDR3 DNA sequence: TGCGCCAGCAGCTTGGAGTTTGGGGACAGAGGAGAGGAGCAGTTCTTC. As protein: CASSLEFGDRGEEQFF. The V call is TRBV5-1, the J call TRBJ2-1; 7 bases are a match to TRBD1. V was pared by 0 bases and J by 10 bases, with 13 bases of the junction left unmatched. CDR3 length: 16 residues. Germline V gene lookup returns CDR1 SGHRS and CDR2 YFSETQ.